This T cell receptor (beta chain) originates from a study of T cell repertoires in cytomegalovirus infection. Whole-study context: The authors used CMV epitopes that were HLA-C-restricted (recently identified) and HLA-B-restricted (well studied). In public TCR beta signatures, there were indications of both CMV infection and matching HLA type.

Overall study results and limits: Identification of carriers of CMV plus the relevant HLA was performed using cumulative public TCR beta family frequency. Within the response measured ex vivo, HLA-C-restricted CMV-specific TCR beta clonotypes were dominant.

TCRdb called the reads again in MiXCR, with one record for every CDR3 protein. Of approximately 1,000,000 distinct CDR3 sequences in the sample, around 29% were seen once. Only a few counts were recorded for this clonotype. The target antigen is unknown. The CDR3 contains 15 residues. V gave up 4 bases and J gave up 8 bases; unmatched junction bases: 12. The germline V gene has CDR1 SGHAT and CDR2 FQNNGV. This sequence was found in a human donor in good health (CMV status not recorded). Some clones in this sample may be carry-over from other donors' samples. The material sequenced was cultured CD8+ T cells from PBMCs, taken from culture after CMV antigen stimulation. This chain uses TRBV11-2 with TRBJ1-2, with TRBD1 matching 8 bases. The CDR3 sequence is CASSSRRTGMDGYTF. The CDR3 DNA reads as TGTGCCAGCAGCTCCAGGAGGACAGGGATGGACGGCTACACCTTC.